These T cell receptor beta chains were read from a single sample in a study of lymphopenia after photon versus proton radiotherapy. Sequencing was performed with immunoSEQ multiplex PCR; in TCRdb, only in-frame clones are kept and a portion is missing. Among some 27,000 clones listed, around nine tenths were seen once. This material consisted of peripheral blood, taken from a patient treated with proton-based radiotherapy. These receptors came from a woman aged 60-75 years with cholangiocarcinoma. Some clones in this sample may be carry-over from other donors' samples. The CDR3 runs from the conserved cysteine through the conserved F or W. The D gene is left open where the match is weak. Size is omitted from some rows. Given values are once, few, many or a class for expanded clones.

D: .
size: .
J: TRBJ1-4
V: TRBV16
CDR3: CASSPGSSKLFF
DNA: TGTGCCAGCAGCCCCGGGTCATCAAAACTGTTTTTT

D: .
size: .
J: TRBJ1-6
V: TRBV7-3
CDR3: CASSLEDAVGSYNSPLHF
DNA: TGTGCCAGCAGCTTAGAGGACGCGGTGGGCTCCTATAATTCACCCCTCCACTTT

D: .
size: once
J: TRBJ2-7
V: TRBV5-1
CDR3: CASSLRGVGTPRPYEQYF
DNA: TGCGCCAGCAGCTTGAGGGGTGTGGGGACACCCCGGCCCTACGAGCAGTACTTC

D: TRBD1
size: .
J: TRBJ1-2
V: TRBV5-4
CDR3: CASSSRDRSSGYTF
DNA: TGTGCCAGCAGCTCCCGGGACAGGTCATCCGGCTACACCTTC

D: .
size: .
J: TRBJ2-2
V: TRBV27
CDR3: CASTPMEGLSRTGELFF
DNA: TGTGCCAGCACTCCCATGGAGGGCCTCTCGAGGACCGGGGAGCTGTTTTTT

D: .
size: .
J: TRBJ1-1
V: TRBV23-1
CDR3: CASSQSRQALNTEAFF
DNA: TGCGCCAGCAGTCAATCGAGGCAGGCATTGAACACTGAAGCTTTCTTT

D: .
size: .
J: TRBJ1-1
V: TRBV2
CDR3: CASSASRIEAFF
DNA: TGTGCCAGCAGTGCCAGCAGAATTGAAGCTTTCTTT

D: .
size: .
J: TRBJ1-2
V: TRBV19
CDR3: CASSKDLRYGYTF
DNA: TGTGCCAGTAGTAAGGACCTAAGATATGGCTACACCTTC

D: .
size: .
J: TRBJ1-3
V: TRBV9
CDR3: CASSLGDIGNTIYF
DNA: TGTGCCAGCAGTTTGGGGGACATAGGAAACACCATATATTTT

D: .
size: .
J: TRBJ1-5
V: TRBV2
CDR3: CASSVALDWDSNQPQHF
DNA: TGTGCCAGCAGCGTAGCCCTAGACTGGGACAGCAATCAGCCCCAGCATTTT

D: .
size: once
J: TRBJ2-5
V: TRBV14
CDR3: CASSQIWETQYF
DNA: TGTGCCAGCAGCCAGATTTGGGAGACCCAGTACTTC

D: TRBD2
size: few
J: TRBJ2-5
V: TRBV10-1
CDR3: CASSNKTSGGFGETQYF
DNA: TGCGCCAGCAGCAATAAGACTAGCGGGGGGTTCGGGGAGACCCAGTACTTC

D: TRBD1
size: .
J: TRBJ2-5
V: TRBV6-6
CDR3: CASSYGQVQETQYF
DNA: TGTGCCAGCAGTTACGGACAGGTGCAAGAGACCCAGTACTTC

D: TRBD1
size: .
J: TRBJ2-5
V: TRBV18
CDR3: CASSPGQGPTQETQYF
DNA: TGTGCCAGCTCACCGGGACAGGGGCCTACCCAAGAGACCCAGTACTTC

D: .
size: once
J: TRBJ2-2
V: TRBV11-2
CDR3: CASSLEGRVTGELFF
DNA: TGTGCCAGCAGCTTAGAGGGCAGGGTGACCGGGGAGCTGTTTTTT

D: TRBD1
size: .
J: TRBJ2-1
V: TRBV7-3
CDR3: CASSFWGVGQGALNSLYNEQFF
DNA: TGTGCCAGCAGCTTTTGGGGTGTAGGACAGGGGGCCCTGAATAGCCTATACAATGAGCAGTTCTTC

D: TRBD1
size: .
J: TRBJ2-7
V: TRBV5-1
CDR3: CASSRDRSYEQYF
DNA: TGCGCCAGCAGTAGGGACAGGTCCTACGAGCAGTACTTC

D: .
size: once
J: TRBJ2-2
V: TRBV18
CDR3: CASSGTAIMNTGELFF
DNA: TGTGCCAGCTCCGGGACTGCAATCATGAACACCGGGGAGCTGTTTTTT

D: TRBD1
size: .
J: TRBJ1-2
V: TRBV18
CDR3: CASSPQPDRGYYGYTF
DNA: TGTGCCAGCTCACCACAGCCGGACAGGGGGTACTATGGCTACACCTTC

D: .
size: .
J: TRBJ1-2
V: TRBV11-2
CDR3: CASSFYTF
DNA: TGTGCCAGCAGCTTTTACACCTTC

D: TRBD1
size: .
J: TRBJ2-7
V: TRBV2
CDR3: CASSDETGGAYEQYF
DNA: TGTGCCAGCAGTGACGAGACAGGGGGGGCCTACGAGCAGTACTTC

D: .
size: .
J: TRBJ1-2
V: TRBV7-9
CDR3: CASSLAATQTGYTF
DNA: TGTGCCAGCAGCTTAGCGGCCACTCAAACGGGCTACACCTTC

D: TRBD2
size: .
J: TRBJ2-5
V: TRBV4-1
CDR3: CASSQLGLAAAETQYF
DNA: TGCGCCAGCAGCCAACTGGGACTAGCGGCGGCGGAGACCCAGTACTTC

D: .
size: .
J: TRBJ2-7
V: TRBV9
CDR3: CASSGGHLYEQYF
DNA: TGTGCCAGCAGCGGAGGACATTTATACGAGCAGTACTTC

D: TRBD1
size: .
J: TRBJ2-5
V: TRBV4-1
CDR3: CASSGEGGVETQYF
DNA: TGCGCCAGCAGCGGCGAAGGGGGCGTGGAGACCCAGTACTTC

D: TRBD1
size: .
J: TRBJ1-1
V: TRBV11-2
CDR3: CASKDRVGTEAFF
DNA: TGTGCCAGCAAAGACAGGGTAGGAACTGAAGCTTTCTTT

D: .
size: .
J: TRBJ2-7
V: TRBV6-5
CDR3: CASRRRVTYEQYF
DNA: TGTGCCAGCCGGAGACGGGTTACCTACGAGCAGTACTTC

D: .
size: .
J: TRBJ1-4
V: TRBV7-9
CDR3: CASSLRPTNEKLFF
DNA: TGTGCCAGCAGCTTACGGCCAACTAATGAAAAACTGTTTTTT

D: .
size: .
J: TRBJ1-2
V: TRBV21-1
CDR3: CASSKASRDRDPNYGYTF
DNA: TGTGCCAGCAGCAAAGCCAGTAGGGACAGGGACCCTAACTATGGCTACACCTTC

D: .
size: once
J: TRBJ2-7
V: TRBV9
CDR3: CASSPTTHYEQYF
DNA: TGTGCCAGCAGCCCGACGACCCACTACGAGCAGTACTTC

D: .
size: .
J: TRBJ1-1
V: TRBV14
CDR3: CASSAVREAEAFF
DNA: TGTGCCAGCAGCGCAGTGAGGGAGGCTGAAGCTTTCTTT

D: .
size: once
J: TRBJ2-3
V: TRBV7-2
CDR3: CASSPGLDTQYF
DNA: TGTGCCAGCAGCCCAGGTTTAGATACGCAGTATTTT

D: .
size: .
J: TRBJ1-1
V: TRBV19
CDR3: CASSTDARGTEAFF
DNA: TGTGCCAGTAGTACAGACGCCCGAGGGACTGAAGCTTTCTTT

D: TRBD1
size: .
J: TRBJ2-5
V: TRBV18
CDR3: CASSQTTGGLPETQYF
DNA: TGTGCCAGCTCCCAAACAACAGGGGGATTGCCAGAGACCCAGTACTTC

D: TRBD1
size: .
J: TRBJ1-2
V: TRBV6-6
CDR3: CASTPTGTKGYGYTF
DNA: TGTGCCAGCACCCCGACAGGGACTAAGGGCTATGGCTACACCTTC

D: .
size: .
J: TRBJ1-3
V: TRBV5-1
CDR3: CASSLGILRNTIYF
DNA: TGCGCCAGCAGCTTAGGGATTCTCAGAAACACCATATATTTT

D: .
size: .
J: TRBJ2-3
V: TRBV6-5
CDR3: CASSLGLPAFDTQYF
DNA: TGTGCCAGCAGTTTGGGACTGCCGGCATTTGATACGCAGTATTTT

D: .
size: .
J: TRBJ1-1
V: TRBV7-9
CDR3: CASSKRRDTTEAFF
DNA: TGTGCCAGCAGCAAAAGACGGGACACCACTGAAGCTTTCTTT

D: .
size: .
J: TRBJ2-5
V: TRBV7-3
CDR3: CASSLLSGTQETQYF
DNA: TGTGCCAGCAGCTTACTTTCAGGGACCCAAGAGACCCAGTACTTC

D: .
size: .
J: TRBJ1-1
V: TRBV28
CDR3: CASSLFGTPSAEAFF
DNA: TGTGCCAGCAGTTTATTTGGGACCCCCAGCGCTGAAGCTTTCTTT

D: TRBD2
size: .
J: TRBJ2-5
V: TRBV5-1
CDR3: CASSRGGHKDQETQYF
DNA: TGCGCCAGCAGCCGGGGGGGACACAAGGACCAAGAGACCCAGTACTTC

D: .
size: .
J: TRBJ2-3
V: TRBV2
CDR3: CASSDVGAFTDTQYF
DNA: TGTGCCAGCAGTGATGTCGGGGCCTTCACAGATACGCAGTATTTT

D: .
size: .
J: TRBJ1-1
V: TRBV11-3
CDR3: CASSSLAGAPF
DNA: TGTGCCAGCAGCTCCCTTGCAGGGGCACCTTTT

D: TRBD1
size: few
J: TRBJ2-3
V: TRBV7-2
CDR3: CASSYRGRSPDTQYF
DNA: TGTGCCAGCAGCTATAGGGGGCGGTCCCCGGATACGCAGTATTTT

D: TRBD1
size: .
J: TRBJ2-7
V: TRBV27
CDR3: CASSPQDRGFYEQYF
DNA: TGTGCCAGCAGTCCTCAGGACAGGGGATTCTACGAGCAGTACTTC

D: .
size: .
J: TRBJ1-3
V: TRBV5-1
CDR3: CASTSVSGNTIYF
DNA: TGCGCCAGCACCAGTGTTTCTGGAAACACCATATATTTT

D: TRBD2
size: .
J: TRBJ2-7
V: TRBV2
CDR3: CASWPGGYEQYF
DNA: TGTGCCAGCTGGCCGGGGGGGTACGAGCAGTACTTC

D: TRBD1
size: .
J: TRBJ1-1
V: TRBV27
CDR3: CASNEGGPRTNEAFF
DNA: TGTGCCAGCAATGAAGGGGGCCCGCGTACAAATGAAGCTTTCTTT